A selection of T cell receptor beta chains follows, all from one sample in a study of T cells after posttransplantation cyclophosphamide. TCRdb's copy holds only in-frame clones and misses some; the assay was immunoSEQ multiplex PCR. The sample holds 12,000 or so clones, around 2.1% seen once. The sample here was PBMCs, taken after allogeneic stem cell transplant with posttransplant cyclophosphamide. These receptors all stem from a male patient between 25 and 40 years old who received an allogeneic stem cell transplant from a related donor, was CMV-positive, and had no GVHD. Some T cells could come from the graft donor. Both conserved end residues are part of each CDR3. The D gene is left open where the match is weak. Size is stated for part of the rows, as once, few or many counts, or as a class when the clone is expanded.

TRBV15	few	TRBJ2-3	.	TGTGCCACCAGTCACAGGGAGACAGATACGCAGTATTTT	CATSHRETDTQYF
TRBV19	medium-sized	TRBJ1-2	TRBD1	TGTGCCAGTAAGGATACGACAGGGATACATGGCTACACCTTC	CASKDTTGIHGYTF
TRBV4-1	few	TRBJ2-7	TRBD1	TGCGCCAGCAGCCAAATAGGGGGCAGGTACGAGCAGTACTTC	CASSQIGGRYEQYF
TRBV6-6	.	TRBJ2-3	.	TGTGCCAGCGGGCTGGATACGCAGTATTTT	CASGLDTQYF
TRBV7-3	.	TRBJ2-1	TRBD2	TGTGCCAGCAGCCCCATCCCGGGACTAGCGAACAATGAGCAGTTCTTC	CASSPIPGLANNEQFF
TRBV2	few	TRBJ2-1	TRBD2	TGTGCCAGCAGGTACCCCGGGACTAGCGGGGGGGCTGCCTACAATGAGCAGTTCTTC	CASRYPGTSGGAAYNEQFF
TRBV19	.	TRBJ2-3	.	TGTGCCAGTACCTCCCCAGGGCAGGGGACAGATACGCAGTATTTT	CASTSPGQGTDTQYF
TRBV10-3	few	TRBJ2-5	.	TGTGCCATCAGTGAGAGGGCCACAGCCCGGGTAGCGGAGACCCAGTACTTC	CAISERATARVAETQYF
TRBV4-2	.	TRBJ1-2	TRBD1	TGTACCAGCAGCTCACCACTAAGGGGGCTCTATGGCTACACCTTC	CTSSSPLRGLYGYTF
TRBV5-1	.	TRBJ2-3	.	TGCGCCAGCAGCTTCCAGTCAACAGATACGCAGTATTTT	CASSFQSTDTQYF
TRBV5-4	.	TRBJ2-4	TRBD1	TGTGCCAGCAGCTTGGGGGACAGGGGATTTCGTGGACCTATTCAGTACTTC	CASSLGDRGFRGPIQYF
TRBV10-3	medium-sized	TRBJ2-7	.	TGTGCCATCAACCAGGGGGGCTACGAGCAGTACTTC	CAINQGGYEQYF
TRBV4-1	.	TRBJ2-7	.	TGCGCCAGCAGCCATGGGTTAGGGGCTGGAAGACTGTACGAGCAGTACTTC	CASSHGLGAGRLYEQYF
TRBV5-1	.	TRBJ1-4	.	TGCGCCAGCAGCTTTCAGGGATCGGATGAAAAACTGTTTTTT	CASSFQGSDEKLFF
TRBV27	few	TRBJ1-2	TRBD1	TGTGCCAGCGGCGGACAGGACTATGGCTACACCTTC	CASGGQDYGYTF
TRBV7-2	few	TRBJ2-3	.	TGTGCCAGCACCCTTAGAGGGGGGGCAGTTACAGATACGCAGTATTTT	CASTLRGGAVTDTQYF
TRBV9	.	TRBJ1-4	.	TGTGCCAGCAGCGTTAACACCGCAACTAATGAAAAACTGTTTTTT	CASSVNTATNEKLFF
TRBV7-9	few	TRBJ2-1	TRBD1	TGTGCCAGCAGCTTAGCGACAGGGGGATTAGTAAGCCCCAATGAGCAGTTCTTC	CASSLATGGLVSPNEQFF